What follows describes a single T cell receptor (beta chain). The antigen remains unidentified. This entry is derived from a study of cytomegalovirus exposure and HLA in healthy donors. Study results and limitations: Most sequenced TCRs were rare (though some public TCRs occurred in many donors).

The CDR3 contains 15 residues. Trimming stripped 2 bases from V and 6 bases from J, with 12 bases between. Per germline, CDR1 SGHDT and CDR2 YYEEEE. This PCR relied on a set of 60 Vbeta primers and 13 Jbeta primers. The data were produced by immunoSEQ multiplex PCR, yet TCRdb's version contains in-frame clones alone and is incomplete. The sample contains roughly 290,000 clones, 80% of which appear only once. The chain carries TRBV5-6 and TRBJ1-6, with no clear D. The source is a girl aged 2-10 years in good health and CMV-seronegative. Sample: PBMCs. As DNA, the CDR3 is TGTGCCAGCAGCTTTAAGTACAGACCTAATTCACCCCTCCACTTT. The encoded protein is CASSFKYRPNSPLHF.